These 10 T cell receptor beta chains were all obtained from the same sample, sequenced in a study of shared clonotypes between healthy human individuals. Here immunoSEQ multiplex PCR was the method, and the copy in TCRdb shows in-frame clones only, minus some. The sample consists of more than 850,000 clones, around 78% of them appearing once. The specimen was memory CD4+ T cells from PBMCs. Subset here: CD45RA-negative fraction. The receptors were gathered from a man aged 18 to 29 in good health. Some clones in this sample may be carry-over from other donors' samples.

This clone was recorded only once. The genes are TRBV29-1 and TRBJ2-1; D possibly uses TRBD1 or TRBD2 (6 bases each). CDR3 length: 13 residues. Germline assignment: CDR1 SQVTM and CDR2 ANQGSEA. V lost 7 bases and J lost 7, with 17 bases in between. The CDR3 loop reads CSAFSGGGNEQFF. The CDR3 DNA follows: TGCAGCGCCTTCTCCGGAGGGGGGAATGAGCAGTTCTTC.

This chain uses TRBV28 with TRBJ2-1; no clear D. The V gene's germline CDR1 is MDHEN and CDR2 SYDVKM. V was pared by 3 bases and J by 1 base, with 7 bases between. The CDR3 length is 14 residues. For the CDR3, the DNA is TGTGCCAGCAGTTTGCTCGGGTCCTACAATGAGCAGTTCTTC. Its protein is CASSLLGSYNEQFF.

The rearrangement links TRBV5-1 to TRBJ2-1; the D gene could be TRBD1 or TRBD2 (6 bases each). CDR3 length: 16 residues. V was trimmed by 1 base and J by 9 bases, leaving 20 bases between them. Per germline, CDR1 SGHRS and CDR2 YFSETQ. The chain's CDR3 is CASSLSGGERVSEQFF. The DNA of the CDR3 is TGCGCCAGCAGCTTGTCTGGGGGCGAGCGGGTGAGTGAGCAGTTCTTC.

The chain uses TRBV11-1 and TRBJ2-7, with D tentatively TRBD2 (6 bases). The CDR3 consists of 13 residues. Germline V gives CDR1 SGHAT, CDR2 FQDESV (reference sequence). V lost 5 bases to trimming and J lost 11 bases, with 19 bases between them. CDR3 sequence reads: CASSAGLNGREYF. CDR3 DNA sequence: TGTGCCAGCAGCGCGGGACTTAACGGGAGAGAGTACTTC.

In regard to this clone: This may come from a read error, since a much larger clone is one base off. In this CDR3 the conserved last residue, phenylalanine or tryptophan, is missing, so a read error is likely. This sequence joins TRBV7-2 and TRBJ2-4; 7 positions agree with TRBD2. This CDR3 has 15 amino acids. V shed 3 bases and J 6 bases; nucleotides not matched to a gene: 8. Germline V CDR1 and CDR2: SGHTA, FQGNSA. The CDR3 bases are TGTGCCAGCAGCTTGGCGGGGAGGGCCGCAAACATTCAGTACTCC. Residues: CASSLAGRAANIQYS.

V is TRBV9 and J is TRBJ1-2, with 7 bases identical to TRBD1. This CDR3 has 14 residues. The germline V gene encodes CDR1 SGDLS and CDR2 YYNGEE. With 3 bases clipped from V and 8 bases from J, the junction kept 10 bases outside the gene matches. Written as DNA, the CDR3 is TGTGCCAGCAGCGATCCAAAGGGGGCGAGGGGCTACACCTTC. Protein: CASSDPKGARGYTF.

This sequence joins TRBV6-1 and TRBJ1-5; 7 bases align to TRBD1. Germline CDR1 reads MNHNS; CDR2 reads SASEGT. The CDR3 has 14 amino acids. Unmatched junction bases numbered 10, after V lost 8 bases and J lost 6 bases. CDR3 in DNA: TGTGCCAGCGATACAGGGGAGAGAAGTCAGCCCCAGCATTTT. The encoded protein is CASDTGERSQPQHF.

The chain couples TRBV7-8 to TRBJ2-1, with 7 bases fitting TRBD2. CDR3 length equals 15 residues. Germline V gene sequence: CDR1 SGHVS, CDR2 FQNEAQ. V was pared by 4 bases and J by 7 bases, with 10 bases of the junction left unmatched. The CDR3 bases are TGTGCCAGCAGCTCGACGCGGGGGAAGGGGAATGAGCAGTTCTTC. It codes for CASSSTRGKGNEQFF.

J is TRBJ2-3 and V is TRBV5-4, with TRBD1 matching 10 bases. From germline, CDR1 is SGHNT and CDR2 YYREEE (reference sequence). There are 14 residues in the CDR3. V was pared by 3 bases and J by 6 bases, with 4 bases of the junction left unmatched. CDR3 coding DNA: TGTGCCAGCAGCTCCGGGACAGGGGCCGATACGCAGTATTTT. Its translation is CASSSGTGADTQYF.

The genes are TRBV6-6 and TRBJ1-4, with a weak D call TRBD1 (5 bases). The CDR3 has 15 residues. V was pared by 6 bases and J by 7 bases, with 18 bases between. Germline V CDR1 and CDR2: MNHNY, SVGAGI (reference sequence). The CDR3 loop reads CASSPREARAEKLFF. The CDR3 DNA sequence: TGTGCCAGCAGCCCCAGGGAGGCAAGGGCTGAAAAACTGTTTTTT.